Listed below are T cell receptor beta chains from one sample, sequenced in a study of CD8 T cells in Susac syndrome. TCRdb reprocessed the immunoSEQ multiplex PCR reads via MiXCR and lists one record per CDR3 protein. This sample has about 210,000 distinct CDR3 sequences, with about 95% found just once. The sample comprised CD4+ T cells from PBMCs. The receptors were sampled from a human donor with multiple sclerosis. The CDR3 runs from the conserved cysteine through the conserved F or W. The D gene is left open where the match is weak. Expanded clones get a size class; other rows say once, few or many, or leave the size out.

clone_size: once; v_call: TRBV4-2; d_call: NA; j_call: TRBJ1-3; cdr3_nt: TGTGCCAGCAGCCAAGAGGGAAGGGGTGCTGGAAACACCATATATTTT; cdr3_aa: CASSQEGRGAGNTIYF
clone_size: NA; v_call: TRBV27; d_call: NA; j_call: TRBJ1-3; cdr3_nt: TGTGCCAGCAGTTCCGGGGCTGGAAACACCATATATTTT; cdr3_aa: CASSSGAGNTIYF
clone_size: NA; v_call: TRBV7-8; d_call: NA; j_call: TRBJ2-7; cdr3_nt: TGTGCCAGCAGCTTAGAGGATTTGGGCGAGCAGTACTTC; cdr3_aa: CASSLEDLGEQYF
clone_size: NA; v_call: TRBV20-1; d_call: NA; j_call: TRBJ2-1; cdr3_nt: TGCAGTGCTAGAGATCTACGGCAGGGCACCTACAATGAGCAGTTCTTC; cdr3_aa: CSARDLRQGTYNEQFF
clone_size: NA; v_call: TRBV29-1; d_call: NA; j_call: TRBJ1-4; cdr3_nt: TGCAGCGTGAGGAGAGGGGCGGGCACTAATGAAAAACTGTTTTTT; cdr3_aa: CSVRRGAGTNEKLFF
clone_size: NA; v_call: TRBV18; d_call: NA; j_call: TRBJ1-5; cdr3_nt: TGTGCCAGCTCACCCAAAAGTACAGGCGCTGAACAGCCCCAGCATTTT; cdr3_aa: CASSPKSTGAEQPQHF
clone_size: once; v_call: TRBV9; d_call: TRBD1; j_call: TRBJ1-2; cdr3_nt: TGTGCCAGCAGCGTAACAGGGGACCAGGTTTATGGCTACACCTTC; cdr3_aa: CASSVTGDQVYGYTF
clone_size: NA; v_call: TRBV7-9; d_call: TRBD1; j_call: TRBJ2-7; cdr3_nt: TGTGCCACACGACAGGGGCCCTACGAGCAGTACTTC; cdr3_aa: CATRQGPYEQYF
clone_size: NA; v_call: TRBV9; d_call: NA; j_call: TRBJ2-1; cdr3_nt: TGTGCCAGCAGCGAGACGCACGGGACCCCTGCCCATGAGCAGTTCTTC; cdr3_aa: CASSETHGTPAHEQFF
clone_size: NA; v_call: TRBV9; d_call: NA; j_call: TRBJ1-2; cdr3_nt: TGTGCCAGCAGCGTAGCTACGAATGCTAACTATGGCTACACCTTC; cdr3_aa: CASSVATNANYGYTF
clone_size: NA; v_call: TRBV11-2; d_call: NA; j_call: TRBJ2-5; cdr3_nt: TGTGCCAGCAGCCCAACGAACGCAGGGCAAGAGACCCAGTACTTC; cdr3_aa: CASSPTNAGQETQYF
clone_size: NA; v_call: TRBV27; d_call: NA; j_call: TRBJ1-5; cdr3_nt: TGTGCCAGCCAATCGAAGGGTTTGGGTATCGGTCAGCCCCAGCATTTT; cdr3_aa: CASQSKGLGIGQPQHF
clone_size: few; v_call: TRBV29-1; d_call: TRBD1; j_call: TRBJ2-7; cdr3_nt: TGCAGCGTTGCGCGGACAGGGAGCTCCTACGAGCAGTACTTC; cdr3_aa: CSVARTGSSYEQYF
clone_size: NA; v_call: TRBV6-2/TRBV6-3; d_call: NA; j_call: TRBJ2-7; cdr3_nt: TGTGCCAGCAGTTTCTCCCCCTCCGCGGGGGCCGGTTACGAGCAGTACTTC; cdr3_aa: CASSFSPSAGAGYEQYF
clone_size: NA; v_call: TRBV5-4; d_call: TRBD2; j_call: TRBJ2-1; cdr3_nt: TGTGCCAGCAGCCCGGGACTAGCGGGAGGCGGTAATGAGCAGTTCTTC; cdr3_aa: CASSPGLAGGGNEQFF